The next 10 T cell receptor beta chains were all read from a single sample in a study of T-cell reconstitution after alpha-beta-depleted transplantation in children. Library preparation (for TCRbeta) was performed with unique molecular identifiers. TCRdb ran MiXCR on the PCR reads and lists one entry per CDR3 protein. Of roughly 220,000 distinct CDR3 sequences in the sample, 9.7% were seen once. The material was PBMCs from the stem cell graft donor, obtained from the stem cell graft. The receptors were gathered from a human donor who donated a stem cell graft to a child with SCID.

Remarks on this clonotype: With a much larger clone just one base away, this may be a read error. The rearrangement joins TRBV6-1 to TRBJ1-1; TRBD1 aligns across 7 bases. Germline V lookup: CDR1 MNHNS, CDR2 SASEGT. The CDR3 is 13 residues long. CDR3 sequence reads: CASTGGRSTEASF. DNA for the CDR3: TGTGCCAGCACAGGGGGACGGAGCACTGAAGCTTCCTTT.

This clonotype has ten or more counts. In nucleotides, the CDR3 is TGTGCCAGCAGCTGGGGACAGCTTAATTCACCCCTCCACTTT. It codes for CASSWGQLNSPLHF. The J gene is TRBJ1-6, the V gene TRBV7-9; TRBD1 matches 7 bases. The CDR3 extends over 14 amino acids. Germline V gene data show CDR1 as SEHNR and CDR2 as FQNEAQ (reference sequence). Unmatched junction bases numbered 3, after V lost 4 bases and J lost 6 bases. The full variable domain, in which reference TRBV7-9 and TRBJ1-6 provide the parts outside the CDR3, is DTGVSQNPRHKITKRGQNVTFRCDPISEHNRLYWYRQTLGQGPEFLTYFQNEAQLEKSRLLSDRFSAERPKGSFSTLEIQRTEQGDSAMYLCASSWGQLNSPLHFGNGTRLTVT.

This clonotype was observed many times. Here the CDR3 DNA reads TGTGCCACCAGCAGAGATGGAGACGGCGAAAAACTGTTTTTT. It yields the protein CATSRDGDGEKLFF. The rearrangement links TRBV15 to TRBJ1-4; D remains ambiguous. Per germline, CDR1 LNHNV and CDR2 YYDKDF (reference sequence). V shed 0 bases and J shed 8 bases, with 10 bases lying between them. This CDR3 region has 14 residues.

This clonotype was counted ten times or more. V is TRBV6-5 and J is TRBJ1-5; D call uncertain. The germline V gene has CDR1 MNHEY and CDR2 SVGAGI. V was clipped by 6 bases and J by 0 bases, with 12 bases between them. This CDR3 contains 15 residues. CDR3 DNA sequence: TGTGCCAGCAGCTGGGAGTCGGATAGCAATCAGCCCCAGCATTTT. As protein: CASSWESDSNQPQHF.

This clonotype was seen at least ten times. The V gene is TRBV12-3 or TRBV12-4, the J gene TRBJ2-3; D is ambiguous. The CDR3 has 14 amino acids. Trimming cost V 3 bases and J 2 bases, with 9 bases left between them. The CDR3 nucleotides read TGTGCCAGCAGTTTCCAGACTCACACAGATACGCAGTATTTT. Residues: CASSFQTHTDTQYF.

In its sample, this clonotype was seen many times. The V and J genes are TRBV15 and TRBJ2-2; D not certain. CDR3 size: 13 residues. Per the germline V gene, CDR1 is LNHNV and CDR2 is YYDKDF (reference sequence). With 3 bases removed from V and 3 bases from J, the gap between germline ends came to 5 bases. CDR3 nucleotide sequence: TGTGCCACCAGCAGCAGTGACACCGGGGAGCTGTTTTTT. Its translation: CATSSSDTGELFF.

The chain couples TRBV5-1 to TRBJ2-1; 10 positions match TRBD1. Germline V CDR1 and CDR2: SGHRS, YFSETQ. The CDR3 consists of 14 residues. V was pared by 4 bases and J by 7 bases, with 5 bases of the junction left unmatched. The CDR3 protein is CASSPGTGVNEQFF. The CDR3 nucleotides read TGCGCCAGCAGCCCCGGGACAGGGGTTAATGAGCAGTTCTTC.

This clonotype was detected ten times or more. The J gene is TRBJ2-5, the V gene TRBV10-3, with 7 bases identical to TRBD1. V lost 6 bases, J lost 4 bases, and 11 bases stayed unmatched. Germline V gene sequence: CDR1 ENHRY, CDR2 SYGVKD. The length of the CDR3 is 15 residues. CDR3 in amino acids: CAISSGTVLLETQYF. The CDR3 DNA reads TGTGCCATCAGCTCCGGGACAGTGCTTTTAGAGACCCAGTACTTC.

This clonotype was observed at least ten times. The chain has TRBV5-1 and TRBJ2-5; 8 positions agree with TRBD1. The germline V gene encodes CDR1 SGHRS and CDR2 YFSETQ. CDR3 length: 15 residues. V lost 4 bases and J lost 4; bases outside the gene matches: 9. DNA of the CDR3: TGCGCCAGCAGCCAGGGACAGGTCCGGGGAGAGACCCAGTACTTC. It codes for CASSQGQVRGETQYF.

The sample holds many counts of this clonotype. The chain uses TRBV6-4 and TRBJ2-5, with D possibly being TRBD1 or TRBD2 (5 bases each). The V and J ends lost 9 bases and 3 bases respectively, with 23 bases between them. The germline gives CDR1 MRHNA, CDR2 SNTAGT. The length of the CDR3 is 16 residues. The DNA for the CDR3 is TGTGCCAGTAGGGTTGGGGCTACGGGATGTGAAGAGACCCAGTACTTC. Protein sequence: CASRVGATGCEETQYF.